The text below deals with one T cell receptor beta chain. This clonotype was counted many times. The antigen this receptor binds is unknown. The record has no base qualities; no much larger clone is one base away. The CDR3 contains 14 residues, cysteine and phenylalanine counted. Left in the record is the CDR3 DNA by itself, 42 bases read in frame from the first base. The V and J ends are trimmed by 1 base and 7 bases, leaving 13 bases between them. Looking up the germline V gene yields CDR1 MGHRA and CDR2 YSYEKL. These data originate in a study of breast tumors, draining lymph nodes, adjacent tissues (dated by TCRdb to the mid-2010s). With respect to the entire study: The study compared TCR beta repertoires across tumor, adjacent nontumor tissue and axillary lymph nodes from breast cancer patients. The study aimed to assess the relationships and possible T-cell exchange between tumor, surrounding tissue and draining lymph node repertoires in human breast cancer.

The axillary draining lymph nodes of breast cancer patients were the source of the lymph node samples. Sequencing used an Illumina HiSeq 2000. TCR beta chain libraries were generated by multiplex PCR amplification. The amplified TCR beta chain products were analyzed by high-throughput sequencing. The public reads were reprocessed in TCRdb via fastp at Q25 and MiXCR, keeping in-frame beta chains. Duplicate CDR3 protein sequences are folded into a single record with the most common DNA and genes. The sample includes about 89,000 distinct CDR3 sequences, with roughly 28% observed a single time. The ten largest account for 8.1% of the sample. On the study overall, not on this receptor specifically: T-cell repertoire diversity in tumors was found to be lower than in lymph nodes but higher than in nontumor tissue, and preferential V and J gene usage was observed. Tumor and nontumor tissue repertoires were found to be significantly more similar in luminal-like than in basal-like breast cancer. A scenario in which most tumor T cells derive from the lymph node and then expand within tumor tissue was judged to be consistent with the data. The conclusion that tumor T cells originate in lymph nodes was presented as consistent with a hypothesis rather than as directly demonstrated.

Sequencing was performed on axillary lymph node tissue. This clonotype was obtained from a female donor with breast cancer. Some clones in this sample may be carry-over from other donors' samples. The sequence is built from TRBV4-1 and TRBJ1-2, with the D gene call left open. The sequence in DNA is TGCGCCAGCAGCCAAGTTGCCCTTAGACCTGGCTACACCTTC. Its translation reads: CASSQVALRPGYTF.